Described below is a single T cell receptor beta chain sequence and its context. What it recognizes is unknown. The record originates from a study of cytomegalovirus exposure and HLA in healthy donors. The wider study: Tens of millions of unique TCRs, all from HLA-typed donors, were included in an early release of the data.

With 60 Vbeta and 13 Jbeta primers, the PCR was carried out. Assay: immunoSEQ multiplex PCR; the TCRdb copy retains only in-frame clones and omits some. This sample's table reports more than 40,000 clones. This CDR3 has 14 residues. V lost 2 bases, J lost 3 bases, and 8 bases lay in between. Germline values: CDR1 MDHEN, CDR2 SYDVKM. The study, taken as a whole, reports: The classifier reportedly diagnosed cytomegalovirus status with high sensitivity and specificity. Researchers catalogued approximately 170 TCR beta chains as cytomegalovirus-associated. Presence/absence comparisons presumed near-even sequencing depth among donors.

What was sequenced was PBMCs. This sequence joins TRBV28 and TRBJ1-5, with TRBD1 as a possible D gene (5 bases). The receptor was derived from a female donor in good health and CMV-seronegative. CDR3 region: CASSLPGDNQPQHF. CDR3 sequence (DNA): TGTGCCAGCAGTTTACCGGGGGACAATCAGCCCCAGCATTTT.